This T cell receptor beta chain appears in the sequencing data of a study of blood T cell repertoires in COVID-19. Per the study methods: Reference gene primer amplification gave estimated nucleated cell counts. Some clones are missing from TCRdb's copy, which holds only in-frame ones; the method was immunoSEQ multiplex PCR. The V and J calls and clone size come from that table; D and trimming were worked out from the DNA. The sample shows about 160,000 clones, about four fifths of them seen only once. Germline V gene sequence: CDR1 SGHRS, CDR2 YFSETQ. The CDR3 consists of 16 residues. Trimming shortened V by 5 bases and J by 3 bases, and 20 bases separated the two germline ends. Participants' own reports of clinical history determined their cohort assignment. Among Cohort 3 donors, those recovered had two negative PCRs, clearance, or symptom resolution.

Source material: PBMCs or T cells enriched from blood (not recorded which). The chain uses TRBV5-1 and TRBJ2-5; D is possibly TRBD2 (5 bases). This clonotype was sampled from a woman in her sixties who had recovered from COVID-19. The CDR3 DNA reads TGCGCCAGCAGTAAGGACTGGCCGGCCCTCGAAGAGACCCAGTACTTC. It specifies CASSKDWPALEETQYF.